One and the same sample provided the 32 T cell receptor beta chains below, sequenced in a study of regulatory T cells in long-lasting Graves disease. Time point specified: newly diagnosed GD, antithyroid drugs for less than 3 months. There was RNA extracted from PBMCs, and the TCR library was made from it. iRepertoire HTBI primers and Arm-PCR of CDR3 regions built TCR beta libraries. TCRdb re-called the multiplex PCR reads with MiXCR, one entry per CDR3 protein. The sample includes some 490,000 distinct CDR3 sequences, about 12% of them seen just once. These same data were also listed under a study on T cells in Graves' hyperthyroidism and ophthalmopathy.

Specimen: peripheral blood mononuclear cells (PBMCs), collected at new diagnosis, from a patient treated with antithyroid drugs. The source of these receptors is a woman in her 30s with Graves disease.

CDR3 sequence (DNA): TGTGCCAGCAGCCTTCCGGGAGAGGCAGATACGCAGTATTTT. This encodes CASSLPGEADTQYF. The chain uses TRBV6-1 and TRBJ2-3; a weak D match, TRBD2 (6 bases). The CDR3 runs 14 residues. V was trimmed by 6 bases and J by 4 bases, leaving 14 bases between them. CDR1 and CDR2 from the germline V gene are MNHNS and SASEGT.

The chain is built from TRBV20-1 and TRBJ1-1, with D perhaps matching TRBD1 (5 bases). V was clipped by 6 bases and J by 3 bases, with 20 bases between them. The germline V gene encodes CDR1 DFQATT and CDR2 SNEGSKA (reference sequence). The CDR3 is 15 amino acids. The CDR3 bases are TGCAGTGCGCGTAAGGGAGCCTGGGGGGACACTGAAGCTTTCTTT. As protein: CSARKGAWGDTEAFF.

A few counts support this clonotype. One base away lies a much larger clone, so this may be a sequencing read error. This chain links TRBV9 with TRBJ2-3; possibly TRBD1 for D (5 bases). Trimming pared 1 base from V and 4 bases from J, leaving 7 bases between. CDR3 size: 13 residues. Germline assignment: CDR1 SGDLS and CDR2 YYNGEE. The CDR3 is CASSVLGADTQYF. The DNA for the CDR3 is TGTGCCAGCAGCGTACTAGGGGCAGATACGCAGTATTTT.

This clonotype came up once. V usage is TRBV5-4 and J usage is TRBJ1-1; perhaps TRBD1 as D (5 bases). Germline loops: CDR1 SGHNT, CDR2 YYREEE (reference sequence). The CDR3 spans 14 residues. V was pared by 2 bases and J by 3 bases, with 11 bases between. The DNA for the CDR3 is TGTGCCAGCAGCTTCTCTCAGGGCGACACTGAAGCTTTCTTT. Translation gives CASSFSQGDTEAFF.

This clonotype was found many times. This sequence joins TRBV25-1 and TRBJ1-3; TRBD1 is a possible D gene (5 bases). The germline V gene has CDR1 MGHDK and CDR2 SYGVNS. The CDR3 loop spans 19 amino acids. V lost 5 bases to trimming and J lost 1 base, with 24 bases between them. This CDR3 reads CASSQRTTGTVNSGNTIYF. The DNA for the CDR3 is TGTGCCAGCAGTCAACGTACGACCGGGACGGTGAATTCTGGAAACACCATATATTTT.

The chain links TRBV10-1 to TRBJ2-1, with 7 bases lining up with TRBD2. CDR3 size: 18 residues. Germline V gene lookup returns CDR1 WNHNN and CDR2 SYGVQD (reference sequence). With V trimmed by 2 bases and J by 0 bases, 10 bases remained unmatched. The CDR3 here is CASSEKLTSLASYNEQFF. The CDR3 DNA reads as TGCGCCAGCAGTGAGAAACTGACTAGCCTCGCCTCCTACAATGAGCAGTTCTTC.

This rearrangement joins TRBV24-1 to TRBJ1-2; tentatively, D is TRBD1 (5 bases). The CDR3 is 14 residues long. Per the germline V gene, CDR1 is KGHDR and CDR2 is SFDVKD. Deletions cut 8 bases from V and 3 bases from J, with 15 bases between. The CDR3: CATNSGAEDYGYTF. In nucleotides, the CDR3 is TGTGCCACCAATTCTGGGGCCGAAGACTATGGCTACACCTTC.

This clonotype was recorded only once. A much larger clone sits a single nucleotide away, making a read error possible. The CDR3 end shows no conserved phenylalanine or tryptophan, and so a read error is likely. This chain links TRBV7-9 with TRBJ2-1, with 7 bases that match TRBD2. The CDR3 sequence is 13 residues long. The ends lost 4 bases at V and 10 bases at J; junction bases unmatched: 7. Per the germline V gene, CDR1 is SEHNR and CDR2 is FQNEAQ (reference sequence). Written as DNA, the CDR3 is TGTGCCAGCAGCTCGCTGCGCGGGAGAGAGCAGTTCTCC. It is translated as CASSSLRGREQFS.

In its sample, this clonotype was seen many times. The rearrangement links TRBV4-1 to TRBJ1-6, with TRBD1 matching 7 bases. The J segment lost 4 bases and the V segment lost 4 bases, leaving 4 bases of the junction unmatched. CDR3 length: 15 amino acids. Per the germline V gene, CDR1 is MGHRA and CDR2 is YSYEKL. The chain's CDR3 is CASSPGTAYNSPLHF. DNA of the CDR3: TGCGCCAGCAGCCCGGGGACAGCTTATAATTCACCCCTCCACTTT.

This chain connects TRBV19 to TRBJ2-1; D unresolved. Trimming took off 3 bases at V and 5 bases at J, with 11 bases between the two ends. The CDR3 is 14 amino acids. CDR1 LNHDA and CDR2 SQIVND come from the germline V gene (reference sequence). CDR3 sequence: CASSILHTHNEQFF. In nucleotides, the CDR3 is TGTGCCAGTAGTATCCTTCACACCCACAATGAGCAGTTCTTC.

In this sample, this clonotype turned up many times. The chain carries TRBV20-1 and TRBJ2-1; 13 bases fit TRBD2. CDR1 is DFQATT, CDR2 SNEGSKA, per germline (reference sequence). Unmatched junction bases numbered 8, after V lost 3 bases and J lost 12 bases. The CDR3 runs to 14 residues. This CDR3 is CSAREGTSGTRQFF. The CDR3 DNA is TGCAGTGCTAGGGAAGGGACTAGCGGGACCCGGCAGTTCTTC.

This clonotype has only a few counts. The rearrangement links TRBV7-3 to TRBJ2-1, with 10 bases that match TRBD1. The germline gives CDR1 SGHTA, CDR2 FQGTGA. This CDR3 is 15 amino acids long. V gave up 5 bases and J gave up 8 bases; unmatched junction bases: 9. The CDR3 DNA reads TGTGCCAGCAGCCAGACAGGGGGCGAGAGGGATGAGCAGTTCTTC. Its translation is CASSQTGGERDEQFF.

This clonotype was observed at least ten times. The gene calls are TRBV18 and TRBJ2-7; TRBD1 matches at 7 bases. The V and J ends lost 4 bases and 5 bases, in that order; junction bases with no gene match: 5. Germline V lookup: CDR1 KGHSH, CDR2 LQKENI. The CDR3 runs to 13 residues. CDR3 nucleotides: TGTGCCAGCTCACAGACAGGGTTAAACGAGCAGTACTTC. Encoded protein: CASSQTGLNEQYF. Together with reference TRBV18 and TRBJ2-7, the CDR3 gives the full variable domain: NAGVMQNPRHLVRRRGQEARLRCSPMKGHSHVYWYRQLPEEGLKFMVYLQKENIIDESGMPKERFSAEFPKEGPSILRIQQVVRGDSAAYFCASSQTGLNEQYFGPGTRLTVT.

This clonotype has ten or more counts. The chain's CDR3 is CASSFGVANSPLHF. CDR3 in DNA: TGTGCCAGCAGCTTTGGGGTCGCCAATTCACCCCTCCACTTT. V is TRBV13 and J is TRBJ1-6; D is undetermined. Germline values: CDR1 PRHDT, CDR2 FYEKMQ (reference sequence). V lost 3 bases to trimming and J lost 7 bases, with 10 bases between them. The CDR3 consists of 14 residues.

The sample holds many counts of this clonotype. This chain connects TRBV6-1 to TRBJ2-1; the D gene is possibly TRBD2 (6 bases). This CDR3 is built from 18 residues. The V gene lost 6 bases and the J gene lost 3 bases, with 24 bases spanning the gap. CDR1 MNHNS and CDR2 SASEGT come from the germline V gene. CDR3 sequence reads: CASSPLGVADLLYNEQFF. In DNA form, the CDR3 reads TGTGCCAGCAGCCCCCTAGGGGTAGCGGATCTGCTCTACAATGAGCAGTTCTTC.

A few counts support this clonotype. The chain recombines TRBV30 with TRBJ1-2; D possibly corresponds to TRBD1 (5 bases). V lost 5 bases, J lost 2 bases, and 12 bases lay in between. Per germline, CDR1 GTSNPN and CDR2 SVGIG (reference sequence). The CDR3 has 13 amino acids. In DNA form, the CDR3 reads TGTGCCTGGGGGGCACTCGGGAACTATGGCTACACCTTC. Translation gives CAWGALGNYGYTF.

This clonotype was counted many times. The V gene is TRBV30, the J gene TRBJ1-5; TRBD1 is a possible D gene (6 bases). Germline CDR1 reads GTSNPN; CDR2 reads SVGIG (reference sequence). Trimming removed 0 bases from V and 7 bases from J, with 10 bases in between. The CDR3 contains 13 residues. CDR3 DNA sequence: TGTGCCTGGAGTGTACAGGGTGGACAGCCCCAGCATTTT. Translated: CAWSVQGGQPQHF. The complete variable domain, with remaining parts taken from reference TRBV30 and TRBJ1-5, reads SQTIHQWPATLVQPVGSPLSLECTVEGTSNPNLYWYRQAAGRGLQLLFYSVGIGQISSEVPQNLSASRPQDRQFILSSKKLLLSDSGFYLCAWSVQGGQPQHFGDGTRLSIL.

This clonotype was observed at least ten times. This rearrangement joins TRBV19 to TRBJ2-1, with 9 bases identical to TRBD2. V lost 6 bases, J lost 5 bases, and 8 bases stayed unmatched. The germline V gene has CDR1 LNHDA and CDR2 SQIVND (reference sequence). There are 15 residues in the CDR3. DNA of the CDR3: TGTGCCAGTAGGATTAGCGGGAGAGGGGACAATGAGCAGTTCTTC. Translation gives CASRISGRGDNEQFF.

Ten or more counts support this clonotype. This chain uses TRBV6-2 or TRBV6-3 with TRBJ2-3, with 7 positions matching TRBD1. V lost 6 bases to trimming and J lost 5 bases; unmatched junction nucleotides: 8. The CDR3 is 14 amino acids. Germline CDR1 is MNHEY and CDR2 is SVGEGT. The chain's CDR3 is CASRSRGWGDTQYF. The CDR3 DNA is TGTGCCAGCAGAAGCAGGGGGTGGGGAGATACGCAGTATTTT.

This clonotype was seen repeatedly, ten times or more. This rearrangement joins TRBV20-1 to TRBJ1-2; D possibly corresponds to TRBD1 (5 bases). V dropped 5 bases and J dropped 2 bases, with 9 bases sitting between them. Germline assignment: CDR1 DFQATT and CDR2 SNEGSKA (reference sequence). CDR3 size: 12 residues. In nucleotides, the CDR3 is TGCAGTGCTCTTTCAGGGAACTATGGCTACACCTTC. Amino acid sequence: CSALSGNYGYTF.

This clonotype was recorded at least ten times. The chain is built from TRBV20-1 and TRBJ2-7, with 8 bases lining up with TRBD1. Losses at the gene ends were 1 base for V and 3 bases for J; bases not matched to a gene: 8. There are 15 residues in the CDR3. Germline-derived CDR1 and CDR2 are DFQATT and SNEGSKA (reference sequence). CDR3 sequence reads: CSARGGSGGDYEQYF. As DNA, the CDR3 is TGCAGTGCTAGAGGGGGATCAGGGGGCGACTACGAGCAGTACTTC.

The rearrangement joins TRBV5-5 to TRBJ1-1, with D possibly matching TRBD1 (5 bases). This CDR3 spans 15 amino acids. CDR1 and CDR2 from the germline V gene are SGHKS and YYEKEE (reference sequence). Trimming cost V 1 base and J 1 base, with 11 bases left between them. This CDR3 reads CASSLWGRKNTEAFF. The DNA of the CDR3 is TGTGCCAGCAGCTTGTGGGGACGCAAGAACACTGAAGCTTTCTTT. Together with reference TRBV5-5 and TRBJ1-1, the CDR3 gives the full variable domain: DAGVTQSPTHLIKTRGQQVTLRCSPISGHKSVSWYQQVLGQGPQFIFQYYEKEERGRGNFPDRFSARQFPNYSSELNVNALLLGDSALYLCASSLWGRKNTEAFFGQGTRLTVV.

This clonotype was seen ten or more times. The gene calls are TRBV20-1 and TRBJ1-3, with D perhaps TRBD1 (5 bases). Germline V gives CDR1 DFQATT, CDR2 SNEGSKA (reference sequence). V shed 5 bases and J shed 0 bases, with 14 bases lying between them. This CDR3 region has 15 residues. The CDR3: CSAPDMGVSGNTIYF. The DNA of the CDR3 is TGCAGTGCTCCGGACATGGGGGTCTCTGGAAACACCATATATTTT.

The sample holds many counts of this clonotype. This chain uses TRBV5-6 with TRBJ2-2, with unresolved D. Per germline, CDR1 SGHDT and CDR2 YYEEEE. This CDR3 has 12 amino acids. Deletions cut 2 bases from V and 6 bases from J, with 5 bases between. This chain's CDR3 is CASSFAAGELFF. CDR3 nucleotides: TGTGCCAGCAGCTTTGCCGCCGGGGAGCTGTTTTTT. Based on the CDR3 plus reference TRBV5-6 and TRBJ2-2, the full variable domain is DAGVTQSPTHLIKTRGQQVTLRCSPKSGHDTVSWYQQALGQGPQFIFQYYEEEERQRGNFPDRFSGHQFPNYSSELNVNALLLGDSALYLCASSFAAGELFFGEGSRLTVL.

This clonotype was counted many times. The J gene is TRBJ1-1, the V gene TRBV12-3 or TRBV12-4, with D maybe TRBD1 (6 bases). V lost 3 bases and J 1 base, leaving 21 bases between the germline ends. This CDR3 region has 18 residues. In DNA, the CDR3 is TGTGCCAGCAGTTTTAGGAGGGAAACAGGGACGACGAACACTGAAGCTTTCTTT. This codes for CASSFRRETGTTNTEAFF.

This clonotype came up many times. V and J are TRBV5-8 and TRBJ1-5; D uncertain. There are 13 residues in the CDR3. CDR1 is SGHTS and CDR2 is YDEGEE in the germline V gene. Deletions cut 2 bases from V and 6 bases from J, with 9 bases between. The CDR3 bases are TGTGCCAGCAGCTTTCCGTCGGGTCAGCCCCAGCATTTT. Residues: CASSFPSGQPQHF.

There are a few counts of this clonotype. DNA of the CDR3: TGTGCCAGCATCCCCTTGGGGGATTCACCCCTCCACTTT. As protein: CASIPLGDSPLHF. The rearrangement links TRBV7-9 to TRBJ1-6; D is perhaps TRBD1 (5 bases). V lost 7 bases, J lost 8 bases, and 12 bases lay in between. CDR1 and CDR2 (germline): SEHNR, FQNEAQ (reference sequence). This CDR3 has 13 amino acids.

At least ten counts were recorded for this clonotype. The DNA of the CDR3 is TGTGCCAGCAGCTCCCCACAGGGACGGTACACCGGGGAGCTGTTTTTT. This codes for CASSSPQGRYTGELFF. This chain links TRBV11-3 with TRBJ2-2, with TRBD1 as a possible D gene (6 bases). The CDR3 consists of 16 residues. The germline V gene has CDR1 SGHNT and CDR2 YENEEA. V lost 4 bases and J lost 3, with 15 bases in between.

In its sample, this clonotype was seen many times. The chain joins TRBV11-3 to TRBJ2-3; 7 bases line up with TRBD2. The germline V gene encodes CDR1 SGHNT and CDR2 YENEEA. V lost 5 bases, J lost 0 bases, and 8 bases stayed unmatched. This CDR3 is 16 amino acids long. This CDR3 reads CASSMGRELSTDTQYF. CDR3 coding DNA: TGTGCCAGCAGCATGGGGCGGGAGCTGAGCACAGATACGCAGTATTTT.

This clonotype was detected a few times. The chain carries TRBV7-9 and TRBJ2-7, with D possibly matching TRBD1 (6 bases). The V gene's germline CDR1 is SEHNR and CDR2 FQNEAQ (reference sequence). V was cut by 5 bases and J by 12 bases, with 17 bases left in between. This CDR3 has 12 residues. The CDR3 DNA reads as TGTGCCAGCAGCGACGGGACATTTGGAGGGTACTTC. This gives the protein CASSDGTFGGYF.

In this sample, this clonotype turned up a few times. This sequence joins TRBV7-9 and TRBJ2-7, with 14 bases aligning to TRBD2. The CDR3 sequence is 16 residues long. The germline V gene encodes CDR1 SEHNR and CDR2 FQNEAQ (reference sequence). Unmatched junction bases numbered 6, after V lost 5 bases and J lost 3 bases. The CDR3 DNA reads TGTGCCAGCAGCATAGGGACTAGCGGGAGTATCTACGAGCAGTACTTC. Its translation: CASSIGTSGSIYEQYF.

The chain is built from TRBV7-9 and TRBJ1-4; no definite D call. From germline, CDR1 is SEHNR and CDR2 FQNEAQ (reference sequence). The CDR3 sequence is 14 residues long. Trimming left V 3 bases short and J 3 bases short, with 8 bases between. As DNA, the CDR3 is TGTGCCAGCAGCTTCGCTCCGGCTAATGAAAAACTGTTTTTT. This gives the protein CASSFAPANEKLFF.